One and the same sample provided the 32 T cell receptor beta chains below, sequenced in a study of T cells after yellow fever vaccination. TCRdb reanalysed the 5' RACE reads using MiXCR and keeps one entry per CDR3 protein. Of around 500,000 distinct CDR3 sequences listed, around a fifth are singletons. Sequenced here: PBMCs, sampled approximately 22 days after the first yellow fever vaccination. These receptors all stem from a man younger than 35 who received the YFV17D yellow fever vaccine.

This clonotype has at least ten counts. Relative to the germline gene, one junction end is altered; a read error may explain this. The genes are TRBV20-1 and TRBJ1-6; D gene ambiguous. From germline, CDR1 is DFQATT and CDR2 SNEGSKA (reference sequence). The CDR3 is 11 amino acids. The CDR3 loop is CSAPDRDHHFF. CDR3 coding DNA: TGCAGTGCCCCGGACCGAGATCACCATTTTTTT.

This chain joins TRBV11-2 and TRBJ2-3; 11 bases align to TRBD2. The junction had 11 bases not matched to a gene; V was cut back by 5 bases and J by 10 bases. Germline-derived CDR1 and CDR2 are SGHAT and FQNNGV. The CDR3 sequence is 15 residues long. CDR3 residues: CASSPGGTSGVAQYF. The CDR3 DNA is TGTGCCAGCAGCCCCGGTGGGACTAGCGGAGTAGCGCAGTATTTT.

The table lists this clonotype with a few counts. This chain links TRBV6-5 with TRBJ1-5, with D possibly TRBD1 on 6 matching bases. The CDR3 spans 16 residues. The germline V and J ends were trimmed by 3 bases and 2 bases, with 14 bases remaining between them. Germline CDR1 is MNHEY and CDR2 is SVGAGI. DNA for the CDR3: TGTGCCAGCAGTTATGAGGGGGGGTTGGGCAATCAGCCCCAGCATTTT. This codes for CASSYEGGLGNQPQHF.

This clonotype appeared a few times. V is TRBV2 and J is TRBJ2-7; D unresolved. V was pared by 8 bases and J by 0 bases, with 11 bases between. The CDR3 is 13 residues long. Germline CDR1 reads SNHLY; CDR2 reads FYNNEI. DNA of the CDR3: TGTGCCAGCGAAAGGGAAGCCTCCTACGAGCAGTACGTC. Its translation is CASEREASYEQYV.

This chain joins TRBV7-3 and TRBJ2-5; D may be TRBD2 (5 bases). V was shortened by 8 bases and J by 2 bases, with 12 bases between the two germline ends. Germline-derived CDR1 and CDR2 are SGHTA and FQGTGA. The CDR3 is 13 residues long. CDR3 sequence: CASGRGNQETQYF. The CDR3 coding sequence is TGTGCCAGCGGTAGAGGGAATCAAGAGACCCAGTACTTC. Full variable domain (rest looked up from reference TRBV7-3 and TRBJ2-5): GAGVSQTPSNKVTEKGKYVELRCDPISGHTALYWYRQSLGQGPEFLIYFQGTGAADDSGLPNDRFFAVRPEGSVSTLKIQRTERGDSAVYLCASGRGNQETQYFGPGTRLLVL.

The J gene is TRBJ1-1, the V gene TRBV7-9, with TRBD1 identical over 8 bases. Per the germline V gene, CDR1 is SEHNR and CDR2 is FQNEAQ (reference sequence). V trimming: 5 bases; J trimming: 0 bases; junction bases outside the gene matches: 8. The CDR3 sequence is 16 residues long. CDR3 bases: TGTGCCAGCAGCCCTCCCCTGGACAGGGTGAACACTGAAGCTTTCTTT. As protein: CASSPPLDRVNTEAFF.

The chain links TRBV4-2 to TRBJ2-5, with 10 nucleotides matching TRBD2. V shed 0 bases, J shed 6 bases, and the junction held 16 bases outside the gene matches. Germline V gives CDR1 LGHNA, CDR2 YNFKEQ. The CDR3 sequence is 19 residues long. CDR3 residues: CASSQDRGLAGAATKTQYF. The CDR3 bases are TGTGCCAGCAGCCAAGATAGGGGGCTAGCGGGGGCTGCGACGAAGACCCAGTACTTC.

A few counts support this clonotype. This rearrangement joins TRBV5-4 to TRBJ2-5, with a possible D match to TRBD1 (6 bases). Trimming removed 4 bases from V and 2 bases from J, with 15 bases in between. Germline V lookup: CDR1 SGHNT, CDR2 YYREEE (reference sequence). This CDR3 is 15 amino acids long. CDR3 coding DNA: TGTGCCAGCAGCCCCGGGACACAGAGTCAAGAGACCCAGTACTTC. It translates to CASSPGTQSQETQYF.

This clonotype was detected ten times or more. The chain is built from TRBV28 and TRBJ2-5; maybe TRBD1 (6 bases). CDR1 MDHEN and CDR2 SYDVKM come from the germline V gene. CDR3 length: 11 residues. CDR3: CDRVSQETQYF. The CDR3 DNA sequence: TGTGACAGGGTCTCGCAAGAGACCCAGTACTTC. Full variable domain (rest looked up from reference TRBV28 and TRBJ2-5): DVKVTQSSRYLVKRTGEKVFLECVQDMDHENMFWYRQDPGLGLRLIYFSYDVKMKEKGDIPEGYSVSREKKERFSLILESASTNQTSMYLCDRVSQETQYFGPGTRLLVL.

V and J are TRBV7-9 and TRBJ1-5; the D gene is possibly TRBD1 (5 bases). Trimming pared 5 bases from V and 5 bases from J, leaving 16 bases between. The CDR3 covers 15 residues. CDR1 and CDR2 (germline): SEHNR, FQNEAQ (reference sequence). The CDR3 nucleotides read TGTGCCAGCAGCCAGCAGGGATGGGGGGATCAGCCCCAGCATTTT. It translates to CASSQQGWGDQPQHF. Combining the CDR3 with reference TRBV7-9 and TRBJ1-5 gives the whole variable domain DTGVSQNPRHKITKRGQNVTFRCDPISEHNRLYWYRQTLGQGPEFLTYFQNEAQLEKSRLLSDRFSAERPKGSFSTLEIQRTEQGDSAMYLCASSQQGWGDQPQHFGDGTRLSIL.

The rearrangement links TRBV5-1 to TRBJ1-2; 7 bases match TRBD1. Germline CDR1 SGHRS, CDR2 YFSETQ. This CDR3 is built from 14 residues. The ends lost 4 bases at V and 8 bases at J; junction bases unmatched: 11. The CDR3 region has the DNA TGCGCCAGCAGCCGAACAGGGGCGCAACGGGGCTACACCTTC. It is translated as CASSRTGAQRGYTF.

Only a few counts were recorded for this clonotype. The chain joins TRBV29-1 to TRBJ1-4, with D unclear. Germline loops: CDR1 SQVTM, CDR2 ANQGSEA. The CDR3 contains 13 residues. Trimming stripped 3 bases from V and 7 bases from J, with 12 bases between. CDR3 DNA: TGCAGCGTTGAGAGCGGAGTTGGTGAAAAACTGTTTTTT. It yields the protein CSVESGVGEKLFF. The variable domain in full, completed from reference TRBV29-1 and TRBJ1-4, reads SAVISQKPSRDICQRGTSLTIQCQVDSQVTMMFWYRQQPGQSLTLIATANQGSEATYESGFVIDKFPISRPNLTFSTLTVSNMSPEDSSIYLCSVESGVGEKLFFGSGTQLSVL.

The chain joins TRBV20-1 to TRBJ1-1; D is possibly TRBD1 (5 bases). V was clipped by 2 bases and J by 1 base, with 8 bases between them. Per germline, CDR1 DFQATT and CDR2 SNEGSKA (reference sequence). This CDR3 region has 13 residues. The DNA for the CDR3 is TGCAGTGCTAGACCCGGGGGGAACACTGAAGCTTTCTTT. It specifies CSARPGGNTEAFF.

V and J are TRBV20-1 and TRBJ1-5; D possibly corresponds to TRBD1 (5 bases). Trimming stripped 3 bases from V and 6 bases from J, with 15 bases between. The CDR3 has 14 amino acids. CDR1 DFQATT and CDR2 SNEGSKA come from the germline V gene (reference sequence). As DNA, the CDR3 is TGCAGTGCTAGTGTGCTGGGGCAGGGTCAGCCCCAGCATTTT. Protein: CSASVLGQGQPQHF.

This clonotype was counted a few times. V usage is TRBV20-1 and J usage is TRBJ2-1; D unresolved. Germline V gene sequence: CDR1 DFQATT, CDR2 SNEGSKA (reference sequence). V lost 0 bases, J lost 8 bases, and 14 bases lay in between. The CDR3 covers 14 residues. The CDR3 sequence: CSARDSAGIDEQFF. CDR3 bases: TGCAGTGCTAGAGATTCCGCAGGTATCGATGAGCAGTTCTTC.

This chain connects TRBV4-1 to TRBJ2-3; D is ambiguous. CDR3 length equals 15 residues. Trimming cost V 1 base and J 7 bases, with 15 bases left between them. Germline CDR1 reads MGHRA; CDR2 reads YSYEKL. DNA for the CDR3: TGCGCCAGCAGCCAAGTAACTACCCAGCGAAATACGCAGTATTTT. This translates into CASSQVTTQRNTQYF.

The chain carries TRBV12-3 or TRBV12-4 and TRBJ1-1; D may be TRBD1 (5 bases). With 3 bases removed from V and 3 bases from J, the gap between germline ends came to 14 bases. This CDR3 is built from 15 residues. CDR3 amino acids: CASSFVGGKDTEAFF. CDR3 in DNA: TGTGCCAGCAGTTTCGTGGGGGGGAAGGACACTGAAGCTTTCTTT.

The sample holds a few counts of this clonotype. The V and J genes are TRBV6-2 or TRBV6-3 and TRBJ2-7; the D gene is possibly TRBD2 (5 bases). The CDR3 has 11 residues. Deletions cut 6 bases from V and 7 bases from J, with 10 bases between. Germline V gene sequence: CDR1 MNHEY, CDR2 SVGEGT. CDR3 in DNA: TGTGCCAGCAGCCAGTCGGGGGAGCAGTACTTC. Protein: CASSQSGEQYF.

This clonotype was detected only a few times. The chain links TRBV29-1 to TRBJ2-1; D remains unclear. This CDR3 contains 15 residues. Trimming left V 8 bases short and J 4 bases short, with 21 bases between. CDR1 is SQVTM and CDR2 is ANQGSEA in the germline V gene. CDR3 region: CSTTPRPTQYNEQFF. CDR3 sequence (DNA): TGCAGCACCACACCCCGACCCACCCAATACAATGAGCAGTTCTTC.

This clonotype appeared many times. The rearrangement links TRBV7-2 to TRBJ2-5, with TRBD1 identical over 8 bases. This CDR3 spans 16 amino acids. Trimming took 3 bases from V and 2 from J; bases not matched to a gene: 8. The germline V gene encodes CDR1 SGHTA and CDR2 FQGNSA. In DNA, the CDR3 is TGTGCCAGCAGCTTGTCGACAGGGGTGGGGCAAGAGACCCAGTACTTC. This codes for CASSLSTGVGQETQYF.

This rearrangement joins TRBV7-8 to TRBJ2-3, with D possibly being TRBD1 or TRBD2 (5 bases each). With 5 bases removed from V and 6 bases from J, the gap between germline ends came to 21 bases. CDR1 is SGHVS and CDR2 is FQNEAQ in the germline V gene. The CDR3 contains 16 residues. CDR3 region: CASSLITGTLGDTQYF. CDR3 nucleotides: TGTGCCAGCAGCCTAATAACCGGGACCTTAGGGGATACGCAGTATTTT.

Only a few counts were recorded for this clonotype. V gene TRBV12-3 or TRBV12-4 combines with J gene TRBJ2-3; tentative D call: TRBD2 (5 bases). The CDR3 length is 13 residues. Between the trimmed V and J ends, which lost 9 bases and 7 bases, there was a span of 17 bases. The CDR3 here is CASTPQSGNTQYF. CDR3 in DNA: TGTGCCAGTACCCCCCAATCGGGGAATACGCAGTATTTT.

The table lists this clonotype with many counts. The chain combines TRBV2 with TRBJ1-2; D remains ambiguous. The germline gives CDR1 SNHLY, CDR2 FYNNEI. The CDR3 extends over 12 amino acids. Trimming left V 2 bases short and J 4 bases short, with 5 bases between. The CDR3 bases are TGTGCCAGCAGTGAATCCAGCTATGGCTACACCTTC. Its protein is CASSESSYGYTF.

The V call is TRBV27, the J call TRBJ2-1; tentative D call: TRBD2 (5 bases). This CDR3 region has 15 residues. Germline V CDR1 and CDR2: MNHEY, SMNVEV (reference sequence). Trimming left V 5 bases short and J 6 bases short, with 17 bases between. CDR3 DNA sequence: TGTGCCAGCAGTCCCTCGTCGTCGGGGTTCAATGAGCAGTTCTTC. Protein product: CASSPSSSGFNEQFF.

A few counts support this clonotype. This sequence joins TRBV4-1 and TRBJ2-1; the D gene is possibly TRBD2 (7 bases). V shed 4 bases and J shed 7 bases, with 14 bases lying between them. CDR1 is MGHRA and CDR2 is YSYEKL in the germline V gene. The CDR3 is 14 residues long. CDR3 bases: TGCGCCAGCAGCCTGGGGGGGCTGAGGAATGAGCAGTTCTTC. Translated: CASSLGGLRNEQFF.

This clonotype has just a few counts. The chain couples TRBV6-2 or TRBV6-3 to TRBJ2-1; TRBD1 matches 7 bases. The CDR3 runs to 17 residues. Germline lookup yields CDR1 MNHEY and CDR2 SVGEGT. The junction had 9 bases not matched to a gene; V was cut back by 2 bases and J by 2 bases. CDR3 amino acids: CASSYDQGGPAYNEQFF. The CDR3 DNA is TGTGCCAGCAGTTACGACCAAGGGGGCCCAGCCTACAATGAGCAGTTCTTC.

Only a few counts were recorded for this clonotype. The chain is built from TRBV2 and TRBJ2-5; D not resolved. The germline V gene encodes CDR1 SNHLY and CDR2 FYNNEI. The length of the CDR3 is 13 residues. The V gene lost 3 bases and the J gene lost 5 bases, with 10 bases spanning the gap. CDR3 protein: CASSEVRRETQYF. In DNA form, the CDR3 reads TGTGCCAGCAGTGAGGTGCGGCGGGAGACCCAGTACTTC. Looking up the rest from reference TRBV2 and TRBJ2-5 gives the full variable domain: EPEVTQTPSHQVTQMGQEVILRCVPISNHLYFYWYRQILGQKVEFLVSFYNNEISEKSEIFDDQFSVERPDGSNFTLKIRSTKLEDSAMYFCASSEVRRETQYFGPGTRLLVL.

The chain's CDR3 is CSARRQGRLSYEQYV. In DNA, the CDR3 is TGCAGTGCTAGACGGCAGGGGCGCCTCTCCTACGAGCAGTACGTC. V usage is TRBV20-1 and J usage is TRBJ2-7; TRBD1 is a possible D gene (6 bases). Per germline, CDR1 DFQATT and CDR2 SNEGSKA (reference sequence). V was pared by 2 bases and J by 0 bases, with 14 bases between. The CDR3 has 15 residues.

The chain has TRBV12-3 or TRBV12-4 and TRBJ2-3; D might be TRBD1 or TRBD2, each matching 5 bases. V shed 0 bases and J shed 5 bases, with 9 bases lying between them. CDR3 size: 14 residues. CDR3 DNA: TGTGCCAGCAGTTTAGCGGGGGTGAAAGATACGCAGTATTTT. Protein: CASSLAGVKDTQYF.

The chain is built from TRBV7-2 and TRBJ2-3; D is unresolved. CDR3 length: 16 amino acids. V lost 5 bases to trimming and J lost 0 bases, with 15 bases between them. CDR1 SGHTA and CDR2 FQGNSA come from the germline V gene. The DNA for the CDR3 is TGTGCCAGCAGCAAAAGAAATCGGGCGAGCACAGATACGCAGTATTTT. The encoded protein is CASSKRNRASTDTQYF.

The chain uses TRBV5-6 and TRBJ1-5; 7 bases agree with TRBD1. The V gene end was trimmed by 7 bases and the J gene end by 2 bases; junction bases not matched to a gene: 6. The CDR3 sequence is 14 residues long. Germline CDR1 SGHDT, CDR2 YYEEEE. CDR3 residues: CASGDSSGNQPQHF. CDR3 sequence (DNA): TGTGCCAGCGGGGACAGTTCGGGCAATCAGCCCCAGCATTTT.

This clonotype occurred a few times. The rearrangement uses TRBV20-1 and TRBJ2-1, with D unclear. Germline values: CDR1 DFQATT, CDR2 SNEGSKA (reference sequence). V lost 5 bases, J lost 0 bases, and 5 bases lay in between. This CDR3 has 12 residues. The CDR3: CSAASSYNEQFF. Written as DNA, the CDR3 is TGCAGTGCTGCCTCCTCCTACAATGAGCAGTTCTTC.